Ten or more counts support the clone carrying this TCR beta chain. What it binds is not known. This sample is drawn from a study of T cells in Graves' hyperthyroidism and ophthalmopathy. Whole-study results and caveats: The blood repertoire included most of the expanded thyroid clonotypes above 0.001.

This CDR3 comprises 15 residues. The V end was cut by 6 bases, the J end by 0 bases, with 9 bases between. The germline V gene has CDR1 SNHLY and CDR2 FYNNEI. Regions amplified from RNA transcripts were the TCR beta CDR3 regions. TCR CDR3 underwent first-round RT-PCR with the HTBI primer set. Each CDR3 protein gets one entry after TCRdb re-called the multiplex PCR reads with MiXCR. The sample contains under 700,000 distinct CDR3 sequences, roughly 50% of which appear only once. The clonotype comes from a woman aged 18-30 years with Graves' hyperthyroidism. This chain connects TRBV2 to TRBJ2-6; the D gene is possibly TRBD2 (6 bases). Input material: peripheral blood or thyroid tissue (not recorded which). CDR3 DNA: TGTGCCAGCAGACAGGAGGGCTCTGGGGCCAACGTCCTGACTTTC. It encodes CASRQEGSGANVLTF. Drawing the rest from reference TRBV2 and TRBJ2-6, the complete variable domain is EPEVTQTPSHQVTQMGQEVILRCVPISNHLYFYWYRQILGQKVEFLVSFYNNEISEKSEIFDDQFSVERPDGSNFTLKIRSTKLEDSAMYFCASRQEGSGANVLTFGAGSRLTVL.